The 14 T cell receptor beta chains in this list originate from one sample, sequenced in a study of T cell changes during pregnancy in multiple sclerosis. Assay used: immunoSEQ multiplex PCR; TCRdb lists only in-frame clones, some missing. Among roughly 69,000 clones listed, roughly 92% were seen once. The sequencing used peripheral blood, collected in the second trimester of pregnancy. The receptors derive from a female donor with multiple sclerosis, enrolled in a pregnancy study.

This clone was found once. The V gene is TRBV18, the J gene TRBJ2-1; 7 nucleotides align to TRBD1. V shed 2 bases and J 5 bases; nucleotides not matched to a gene: 3. Germline CDR1 is KGHSH and CDR2 is LQKENI. The length of the CDR3 is 14 residues. DNA for the CDR3: TGTGCCAGCTCACCAGGGACAGTCCACAATGAGCAGTTCTTC. It codes for CASSPGTVHNEQFF.

The chain carries TRBV7-9 and TRBJ2-3; D perhaps matches TRBD1 (6 bases). Germline V CDR1 and CDR2: SEHNR, FQNEAQ (reference sequence). CDR3 size: 16 residues. V lost 3 bases, J lost 4 bases, and 17 bases lay in between. Here the CDR3 DNA reads TGTGCCAGCAGCTTTGGACAGACAAGGTTGGCAGATACGCAGTATTTT. Translating it yields CASSFGQTRLADTQYF. The complete variable domain, with remaining parts taken from reference TRBV7-9 and TRBJ2-3, reads DTGVSQNPRHKITKRGQNVTFRCDPISEHNRLYWYRQTLGQGPEFLTYFQNEAQLEKSRLLSDRFSAERPKGSFSTLEIQRTEQGDSAMYLCASSFGQTRLADTQYFGPGTRLTVL.

This clone appeared once. V is TRBV5-1 and J is TRBJ2-1, with a possible D match to TRBD1 (5 bases). V lost 4 bases and J lost 4, with 9 bases in between. This CDR3 is 13 amino acids long. CDR1 SGHRS and CDR2 YFSETQ come from the germline V gene. The CDR3 protein is CASSPQGYNEQFF. Written as DNA, the CDR3 is TGCGCCAGCAGCCCTCAGGGTTACAATGAGCAGTTCTTC.

The V and J genes are TRBV7-9 and TRBJ1-6; 8 bases map to TRBD1. The CDR3 runs to 16 residues. Germline V lookup: CDR1 SEHNR, CDR2 FQNEAQ (reference sequence). The V and J ends lost 4 bases and 8 bases, in that order; junction bases with no gene match: 10. In nucleotides, the CDR3 is TGTGCCAGCAGCTACCACAGGGGGAAGTCGGATTCACCCCTCCACTTT. Amino acids: CASSYHRGKSDSPLHF.

There are a few counts of this clone. The CDR3 is CAWSHAGEGDQPQHF. CDR3 DNA: TGTGCCTGGAGTCACGCAGGGGAGGGAGATCAGCCCCAGCATTTT. The chain combines TRBV30 with TRBJ1-5, with a weak D call TRBD1 (6 bases). The CDR3 extends over 15 amino acids. The germline V gene has CDR1 GTSNPN and CDR2 SVGIG (reference sequence). Trimming removed 2 bases from V and 5 bases from J, with 16 bases in between.

CDR3 coding DNA: TGTGCCAGCAGTCTCCGGGACAGCTATTCACCCCTCCACTTT. Translated: CASSLRDSYSPLHF. V is TRBV6-5 and J is TRBJ1-6; 7 nucleotides align to TRBD1. The germline V gene has CDR1 MNHEY and CDR2 SVGAGI. The junction had 6 bases not matched to a gene; V was cut back by 5 bases and J by 8 bases. This CDR3 region has 14 residues.

The chain is built from TRBV4-1 and TRBJ2-1; maybe TRBD1 (5 bases). Deletions cut 0 bases from V and 5 bases from J, with 17 bases between. The CDR3 covers 17 residues. Per germline, CDR1 MGHRA and CDR2 YSYEKL. CDR3 in amino acids: CASSQERASRGDNEQFF. The DNA for the CDR3 is TGCGCCAGCAGCCAAGAAAGGGCGAGTAGGGGCGACAATGAGCAGTTCTTC.

The chain recombines TRBV7-2 with TRBJ2-7; 9 bases match TRBD1. The CDR3 runs 14 residues. The germline V gene encodes CDR1 SGHTA and CDR2 FQGNSA. Germline trimming cut 3 bases from V and 2 bases from J; bases unmatched to any gene: 2. CDR3 bases: TGTGCCAGCAGCTTCGGGACAGGGACCTACGAGCAGTACTTC. It is translated as CASSFGTGTYEQYF.

The rearrangement joins TRBV10-2 to TRBJ2-1, with TRBD2 matching 10 bases. With 4 bases clipped from V and 9 bases from J, the junction kept 9 bases outside the gene matches. The germline V gene encodes CDR1 WSHSY and CDR2 SAAADI. This CDR3 spans 15 amino acids. CDR3 in amino acids: CASSGAGGPLAEQFF. The CDR3 bases are TGCGCCAGCAGTGGAGCGGGAGGGCCTCTTGCTGAGCAGTTCTTC.

This chain uses TRBV27 with TRBJ2-6, with D possibly matching TRBD2 (7 bases). The CDR3 is 17 amino acids. V lost 3 bases and J lost 0, with 12 bases in between. Germline values: CDR1 MNHEY, CDR2 SMNVEV (reference sequence). The CDR3 reads CASSLIGGHSGANVLTF. In DNA form, the CDR3 reads TGTGCCAGCAGTTTGATCGGGGGGCACTCTGGGGCCAACGTCCTGACTTTC.

The chain uses TRBV27 and TRBJ1-5; 7 bases agree with TRBD1. Germline-derived CDR1 and CDR2 are MNHEY and SMNVEV (reference sequence). CDR3 length equals 15 residues. V trimming: 2 bases; J trimming: 7 bases; junction bases outside the gene matches: 8. The CDR3: CASSLRQGEGQPQHF. In DNA form, the CDR3 reads TGTGCCAGCAGTTTAAGACAGGGTGAAGGGCAGCCCCAGCATTTT.

The chain links TRBV2 to TRBJ2-5; the D gene is possibly TRBD1 (5 bases). The CDR3 runs to 12 residues. Trimming left V 5 bases short and J 3 bases short, with 7 bases between. CDR1 and CDR2 from the germline V gene are SNHLY and FYNNEI. The CDR3: CASSLGEETQYF. CDR3 DNA sequence: TGTGCCAGCAGTCTAGGGGAAGAGACCCAGTACTTC.

The J gene is TRBJ2-2, the V gene TRBV5-4, with 9 positions matching TRBD1. The CDR3 length is 16 residues. Germline lookup yields CDR1 SGHNT and CDR2 YYREEE (reference sequence). V was clipped by 5 bases and J by 6 bases; unmatched bases: 11. The DNA of the CDR3 is TGTGCCAGCAGTTCCCGGGACAGGGCCCCCCCCGGGGAGCTGTTTTTT. Its translation is CASSSRDRAPPGELFF. Based on the CDR3 plus reference TRBV5-4 and TRBJ2-2, the full variable domain is ETGVTQSPTHLIKTRGQQVTLRCSSQSGHNTVSWYQQALGQGPQFIFQYYREEENGRGNFPPRFSGLQFPNYSSELNVNALELDDSALYLCASSSRDRAPPGELFFGEGSRLTVL.

This chain uses TRBV5-6 with TRBJ1-1; D is ambiguous. This CDR3 spans 16 amino acids. Trimming left V 2 bases short and J 6 bases short, with 20 bases between. Per the germline V gene, CDR1 is SGHDT and CDR2 is YYEEEE. The CDR3 DNA reads TGTGCCAGCAGCTTCGGGAGCAGGTGGGGAGGATCTGAAGCTTTCTTT. Protein product: CASSFGSRWGGSEAFF.